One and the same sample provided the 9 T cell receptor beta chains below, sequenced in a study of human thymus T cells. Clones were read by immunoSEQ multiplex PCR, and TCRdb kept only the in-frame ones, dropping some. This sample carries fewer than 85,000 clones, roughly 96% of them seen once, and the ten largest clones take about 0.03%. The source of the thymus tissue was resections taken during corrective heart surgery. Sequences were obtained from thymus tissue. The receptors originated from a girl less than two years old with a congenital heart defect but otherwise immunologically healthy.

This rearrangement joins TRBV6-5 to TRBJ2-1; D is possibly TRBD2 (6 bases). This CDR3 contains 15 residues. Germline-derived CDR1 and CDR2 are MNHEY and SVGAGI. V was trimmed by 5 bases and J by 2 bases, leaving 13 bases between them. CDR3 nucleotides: TGTGCCAGCAGTGCGTTGCGGGACGCCTACAATGAGCAGTTCTTC. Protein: CASSALRDAYNEQFF.

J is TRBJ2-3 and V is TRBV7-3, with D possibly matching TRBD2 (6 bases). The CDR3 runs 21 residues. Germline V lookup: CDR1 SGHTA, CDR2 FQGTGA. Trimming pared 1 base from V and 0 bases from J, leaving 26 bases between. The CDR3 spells CASSLIPHRDSGGSSTDTQYF. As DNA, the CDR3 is TGTGCCAGCAGCTTAATCCCACACCGGGACTCAGGAGGTAGCAGCACAGATACGCAGTATTTT.

In DNA form, the CDR3 reads TGTGCCAGCAGTTACCCGGGACACCCGGAGGGAGCTTTCTTT. It yields the protein CASSYPGHPEGAFF. The chain has TRBV6-5 and TRBJ1-1; D might be TRBD1 (6 bases). V lost 2 bases, J lost 10 bases, and 17 bases lay in between. CDR1 MNHEY and CDR2 SVGAGI come from the germline V gene. The CDR3 has 14 residues.

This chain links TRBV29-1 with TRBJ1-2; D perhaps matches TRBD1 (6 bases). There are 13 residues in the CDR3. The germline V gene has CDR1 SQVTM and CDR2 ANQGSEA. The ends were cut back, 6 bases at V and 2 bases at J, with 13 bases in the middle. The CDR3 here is CSVSDRRNYGYTF. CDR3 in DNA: TGCAGCGTGAGTGACAGGAGGAACTATGGCTACACCTTC. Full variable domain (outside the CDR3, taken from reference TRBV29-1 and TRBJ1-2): SAVISQKPSRDICQRGTSLTIQCQVDSQVTMMFWYRQQPGQSLTLIATANQGSEATYESGFVIDKFPISRPNLTFSTLTVSNMSPEDSSIYLCSVSDRRNYGYTFGSGTRLTVV.

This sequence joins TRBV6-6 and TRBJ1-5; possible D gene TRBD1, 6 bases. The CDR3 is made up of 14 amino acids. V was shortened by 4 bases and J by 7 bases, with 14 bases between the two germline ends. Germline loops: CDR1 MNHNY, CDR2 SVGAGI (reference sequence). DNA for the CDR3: TGTGCCAGCAGTTCGGACAGATTAATACAGCCCCAGCATTTT. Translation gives CASSSDRLIQPQHF.

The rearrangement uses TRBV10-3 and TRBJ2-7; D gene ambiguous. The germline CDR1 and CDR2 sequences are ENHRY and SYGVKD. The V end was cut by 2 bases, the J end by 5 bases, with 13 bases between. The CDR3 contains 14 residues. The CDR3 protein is CAISELGRVHEQYF. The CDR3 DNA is TGTGCCATCAGTGAGCTAGGAAGGGTCCACGAGCAGTACTTC.

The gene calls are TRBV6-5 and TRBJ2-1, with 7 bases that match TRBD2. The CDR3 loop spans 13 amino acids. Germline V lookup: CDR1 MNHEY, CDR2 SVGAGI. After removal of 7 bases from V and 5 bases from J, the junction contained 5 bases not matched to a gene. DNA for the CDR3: TGTGCCAGCATCCGGGACTATGACAATGAGCAGTTCTTC. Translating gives CASIRDYDNEQFF.

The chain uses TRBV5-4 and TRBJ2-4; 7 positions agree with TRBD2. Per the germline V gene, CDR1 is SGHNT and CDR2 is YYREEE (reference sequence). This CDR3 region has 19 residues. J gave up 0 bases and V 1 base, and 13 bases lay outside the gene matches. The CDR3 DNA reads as TGTGCCAGCAGCTTGAGTACTAGCGAACTCCAGTTAGCCAAAAACATTCAGTACTTC. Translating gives CASSLSTSELQLAKNIQYF.

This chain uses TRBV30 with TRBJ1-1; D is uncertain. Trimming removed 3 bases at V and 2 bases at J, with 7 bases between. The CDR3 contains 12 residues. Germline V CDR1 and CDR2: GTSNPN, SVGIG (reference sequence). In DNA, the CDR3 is TGTGCCTGGAGGGGATCCAACACTGAAGCTTTCTTT. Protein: CAWRGSNTEAFF. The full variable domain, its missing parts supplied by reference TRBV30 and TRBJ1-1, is SQTIHQWPATLVQPVGSPLSLECTVEGTSNPNLYWYRQAAGRGLQLLFYSVGIGQISSEVPQNLSASRPQDRQFILSSKKLLLSDSGFYLCAWRGSNTEAFFGQGTRLTVV.